Below, 15 T cell receptor beta chains from the same sample are listed, as sequenced in a study of CD8+ T cells in alopecia areata (dated by TCRdb to 2016 to 2019). The time point label here, explained by the study, means: baseline before oral tofacitinib. Libraries were prepared through the immunoSEQ multiplex PCR assay. RNA was extracted from all samples and reverse transcribed into cDNA, which served as template for TCR sequencing. TCRdb re-hosts the immuneACCESS table, in-frame sequences only. Its copies lack some clones; in the studies checked, an unresolved V gene accounts for under half of them, and the cause for the rest is not known. The sample profile shows around 140,000 clones; around 49% of them were found once. The ten most abundant clones make up around a sixth of the sample. This material consisted of CD8+ T cells sorted from blood, taken at week 0. These receptor sequences come from a human donor with alopecia areata.

The chain uses TRBV9 and TRBJ2-1; 9 nucleotides align to TRBD2. CDR1 is SGDLS and CDR2 is YYNGEE in the germline V gene. Losses at the gene ends were 0 bases for V and 5 bases for J; bases not matched to a gene: 3. The CDR3 covers 15 residues. CDR3 DNA sequence: TGTGCCAGCAGCGTAGGCGGCGGGGGGGACAATGAGCAGTTCTTC. Protein sequence: CASSVGGGGDNEQFF.

This clone was observed a single time. This sequence joins TRBV5-1 and TRBJ2-3; 7 bases fit TRBD1. The CDR3 totals 14 residues. V gave up 3 bases and J gave up 2 bases; unmatched junction bases: 3. Germline V gene data show CDR1 as SGHRS and CDR2 as YFSETQ. The CDR3 region has the DNA TGCGCCAGCAGCTCGGGACAGAACACAGATACGCAGTATTTT. This translates into CASSSGQNTDTQYF.

The chain is built from TRBV4-2 and TRBJ2-7; D unresolved. This CDR3 spans 14 amino acids. Looked up from germline, CDR1 is LGHNA and CDR2 is YNFKEQ. Trimming removed 4 bases at V and 4 bases at J, with 14 bases between. CDR3 protein: CASSRHARMYEQYF. The CDR3 DNA reads as TGTGCCAGCAGCCGCCATGCCAGGATGTACGAGCAGTACTTC.

The chain recombines TRBV30 with TRBJ2-5; D may match TRBD1 or TRBD2 (5 bases each). This CDR3 comprises 13 residues. The germline CDR1 and CDR2 sequences are GTSNPN and SVGIG (reference sequence). Trimming removed 5 bases at V and 4 bases at J, with 14 bases between. The CDR3 spells CAWALDSGETQYF. The CDR3 bases are TGTGCCTGGGCTCTCGACAGCGGAGAGACCCAGTACTTC.

This clone was counted a few times. This rearrangement joins TRBV12-5 to TRBJ1-1, with 12 nucleotides matching TRBD1. The germline V gene has CDR1 LGHNT and CDR2 FRNRAP. CDR3 length equals 17 residues. Trimming took 1 base from V and 5 from J; bases not matched to a gene: 8. CDR3 DNA: TGTGCTAGTGGTTTGGCTCCCCGGGACAGGGGGCGTACTGAAGCTTTCTTT. This encodes CASGLAPRDRGRTEAFF.

This clone was counted once. The chain is built from TRBV5-1 and TRBJ1-6; TRBD1 matches 7 bases. CDR3 size: 18 residues. Trimming took 0 bases from V and 0 from J; bases not matched to a gene: 6. Per germline, CDR1 SGHRS and CDR2 YFSETQ. The CDR3 reads CASSLEGQPSSYNSPLHF. CDR3 sequence (DNA): TGCGCCAGCAGCTTGGAGGGACAGCCGAGCTCCTATAATTCACCCCTCCACTTT.

This chain joins TRBV7-2 and TRBJ2-1; unclear D gene. Germline CDR1 SGHTA, CDR2 FQGNSA. Trimming left V 1 base short and J 6 bases short, with 1 base between. The CDR3 is 11 amino acids. This chain's CDR3 is CASSLGNEQFF. The CDR3 DNA sequence: TGTGCCAGCAGCTTAGGCAATGAGCAGTTCTTC. Drawing the rest from reference TRBV7-2 and TRBJ2-1, the complete variable domain is GAGVSQSPSNKVTEKGKDVELRCDPISGHTALYWYRQSLGQGLEFLIYFQGNSAPDKSGLPSDRFSAERTGGSVSTLTIQRTQQEDSAVYLCASSLGNEQFFGPGTRLTVL.

The V and J genes are TRBV5-1 and TRBJ2-7; 8 bases line up with TRBD1. Looked up from germline, CDR1 is SGHRS and CDR2 is YFSETQ. The CDR3 is 16 residues long. Germline trimming cut 0 bases from V and 5 bases from J; bases unmatched to any gene: 10. CDR3 sequence reads: CASSLVGAGGVDEQYF. Written as DNA, the CDR3 is TGCGCCAGCAGCTTGGTTGGGGCAGGGGGCGTCGACGAGCAGTACTTC. The full variable domain, rest sourced from reference TRBV5-1 and TRBJ2-7, is KAGVTQTPRYLIKTRGQQVTLSCSPISGHRSVSWYQQTPGQGLQFLFEYFSETQRNKGNFPGRFSGRQFSNSRSEMNVSTLELGDSALYLCASSLVGAGGVDEQYFGPGTRLTVT.

The V call is TRBV19, the J call TRBJ1-5; TRBD1 aligns across 9 bases. The CDR3 is 15 amino acids. CDR1 is LNHDA and CDR2 is SQIVND in the germline V gene (reference sequence). V was clipped by 3 bases and J by 4 bases; unmatched bases: 4. CDR3 sequence (DNA): TGTGCCAGTAGTATCGACAGGGGGGGGAATCAGCCCCAGCATTTT. The encoded protein is CASSIDRGGNQPQHF.

The gene calls are TRBV7-9 and TRBJ2-5; 8 nucleotides line up with TRBD1. CDR3 size: 16 residues. Germline V gene sequence: CDR1 SEHNR, CDR2 FQNEAQ (reference sequence). Germline trimming cut 3 bases from V and 4 bases from J; bases unmatched to any gene: 10. CDR3 amino acids: CASSFQTGAWGETQYF. The CDR3 nucleotides read TGTGCCAGCAGCTTCCAGACAGGGGCATGGGGAGAGACCCAGTACTTC.

The rearrangement links TRBV4-2 to TRBJ2-2, with D perhaps matching TRBD2 (5 bases). The V gene lost 0 bases and the J gene lost 3 bases, with 20 bases spanning the gap. Germline assignment: CDR1 LGHNA and CDR2 YNFKEQ. This CDR3 comprises 19 residues. The CDR3 DNA reads as TGTGCCAGCAGCCAAGATTCAACCCCCCGTGTGGAGGACACCGGGGAGCTGTTTTTT. As protein: CASSQDSTPRVEDTGELFF.

The chain recombines TRBV5-6 with TRBJ2-7; the D gene is possibly TRBD2 (6 bases). Looked up from germline, CDR1 is SGHDT and CDR2 is YYEEEE. Deletions cut 1 base from V and 0 bases from J, with 11 bases between. The CDR3 spans 15 residues. Written as DNA, the CDR3 is TGTGCCAGCAGCTTGTTCGCGGGGAGCTCCTACGAGCAGTACTTC. This encodes CASSLFAGSSYEQYF. The full variable domain, its missing parts supplied by reference TRBV5-6 and TRBJ2-7, is DAGVTQSPTHLIKTRGQQVTLRCSPKSGHDTVSWYQQALGQGPQFIFQYYEEEERQRGNFPDRFSGHQFPNYSSELNVNALLLGDSALYLCASSLFAGSSYEQYFGPGTRLTVT.

This clone was counted only a few times. This chain links TRBV19 with TRBJ2-3; D ambiguous. Germline lookup yields CDR1 LNHDA and CDR2 SQIVND (reference sequence). The CDR3 sequence is 14 residues long. Trimming cost V 4 bases and J 5 bases, with 13 bases left between them. In nucleotides, the CDR3 is TGTGCCAGTAGTAACGGTCTGCGCGGAGATACGCAGTATTTT. This codes for CASSNGLRGDTQYF.

The chain uses TRBV7-9 and TRBJ2-7, with a tentative D call TRBD1 (6 bases). Germline V CDR1 and CDR2: SEHNR, FQNEAQ (reference sequence). CDR3 size: 16 residues. V lost 3 bases to trimming and J lost 4 bases, with 19 bases between them. CDR3 coding DNA: TGTGCCAGCAGCTTTTATGGGGGCGAAGGGGATTACGAGCAGTACTTC. Translation: CASSFYGGEGDYEQYF.

J is TRBJ2-1 and V is TRBV2; the D gene could be TRBD1 or TRBD2 (5 bases each). Trimming cost V 7 bases and J 10 bases, with 11 bases left between them. Germline V gives CDR1 SNHLY, CDR2 FYNNEI. The CDR3 length is 11 residues. The CDR3 region has the DNA TGTGCCAGCACCCCGGGACCCGAGCAGTTCTTC. This codes for CASTPGPEQFF.